This T cell receptor (beta chain) emerged from a study of blood T cell repertoires in COVID-19. Study-level information: In Cohort 3, a recovered donor had either two negative PCRs, clearance, or symptom resolution. T cells, B-cell-depleted T cells, or PBMCs supplied cDNA or gDNA.

The participants were between roughly 18 and 100 years old and came from 24 US areas. As processed by the authors: How many nucleated cells were present was estimated from reference gene primer amplification. The assay was immunoSEQ multiplex PCR, and TCRdb's table has in-frame clones only and misses some. V and J calls and clone size are copied from that table; D and trimming were computed from the DNA. The sample includes 350,000 to 400,000 clones, more than 70% seen only once; the top ten take about 1.9%. Trimming shortened V by 0 bases and J by 2 bases, and 6 bases separated the two germline ends. This CDR3 is 13 amino acids long. The germline V gene encodes CDR1 SGHNT and CDR2 YYREEE (reference sequence).

Sequencing was done on a sample of PBMCs or T cells enriched from blood (not recorded which). V gene TRBV5-4 combines with J gene TRBJ2-7; D gene unclear. This receptor was identified in a man aged 40-49 years in a cohort exposed to, infected with or recovered from COVID-19 (not recorded which). CDR3 DNA sequence: TGTGCCAGCAGCTTGGACACCACCTACGAGCAGTACTTC. Translating gives CASSLDTTYEQYF.